The source of this TCR beta chain is a study of PD-1 blockade in classical Hodgkin lymphoma. Study observations and caveats: Prior to therapy, complete responders displayed diversity much like that of newly diagnosed patients.

The table came from immunoSEQ multiplex PCR; TCRdb's copy has only in-frame clones and leaves some out. The data hold approximately 18,000 clones, with approximately 80% observed a single time. The CDR3 length is 17 residues. V was cut by 3 bases and J by 3 bases, with 17 bases left in between. Germline V gene lookup returns CDR1 SGHVS and CDR2 FNYEAQ. Notes on this clone: Its antigen is still unknown.

Time point meaning: cycle 4 day 1 (C4D1), after less than 7 weeks of nivolumab. Relapse after autologous stem cell transplantation occurred in every patient, and brentuximab vedotin exposure varied. This clonotype was sampled from a human donor with classical Hodgkin lymphoma. The sequencing used peripheral blood mononuclear cells (PBMCs), collected before the fourth cycle of nivolumab. This chain joins TRBV7-6 and TRBJ2-2; TRBD1 is a possible D gene (5 bases). The DNA of the CDR3 is TGTGCCAGCAGCTTCCCTTTTGACCAAGGGGACACCGGGGAGCTGTTTTTT. As protein: CASSFPFDQGDTGELFF.